The sequence of this TCR beta chain was determined in a study of cytomegalovirus exposure and HLA in healthy donors. Whole-study findings and limits: Researchers left out some V segments, among them TRBV6-2 and TRBV6-3, as indistinguishable.

V was cut by 2 bases and J by 7 bases, with 30 bases left in between. Germline loops: CDR1 MGHRA, CDR2 YSYEKL. CDR3 length equals 19 residues. Both 60 Vbeta primers and 13 Jbeta primers went into the PCR. Profiled with immunoSEQ multiplex PCR; TCRdb holds only in-frame clones, not every one. Among about 130,000 clones listed, 80% were seen once. About this clone itself: What it binds is unknown.

V and J are TRBV4-1 and TRBJ2-7, with D tentatively TRBD2 (5 bases). The sample comprised PBMCs. This receptor was identified in a middle-aged man in good health and CMV-seronegative. CDR3 in amino acids: CASSQFDPLTNLISGEQYF. Written as DNA, the CDR3 is TGCGCCAGCAGCCAATTTGACCCCTTAACGAACCTAATTTCGGGGGAGCAGTACTTC.